This T cell receptor (beta chain) stems from a study of blood T cell repertoires in COVID-19. Study information: Some COVID-19 samples were acute and others convalescent; all came from the United States, Italy and Spain. Sources were T cells, B-cell-depleted T cells, or PBMCs; the material itself was cDNA or gDNA.

In the original workflow: Estimated nucleated cell counts came from reference gene primer amplification. Produced via immunoSEQ multiplex PCR; TCRdb's table is partial and in-frame only. The D gene and trimming were derived from the DNA, and the V and J assignments and clone size from that table. The data hold over 100,000 clones, with approximately 78% observed a single time. Trimming at V came to 1 base and at J to 2 bases, leaving 4 bases not matched to a gene. The CDR3 loop spans 16 amino acids. Germline-derived CDR1 and CDR2 are SGHAT and FQNNGV. This clone was seen more than once but under ten times.

The origin of this receptor is a man aged 55 to 70 with active or convalescent COVID-19. The chain couples TRBV11-2 to TRBJ2-7; 11 bases align to TRBD2. The source material was peripheral blood. The DNA of the CDR3 is TGTGCCAGCAGCTTAGCCCCGACTAGCGGGGCCTACGAGCAGTACTTC. Translated: CASSLAPTSGAYEQYF.